The entry that follows covers one T cell receptor (beta chain) sequence. The antigen is unknown. The same CDR3 also results from other DNA sequences found in this sample. The sample belongs to a study of shared clonotypes between healthy human individuals. V was clipped by 5 bases and J by 0 bases, with 7 bases between them. The CDR3 is 13 residues long. Looked up from germline, CDR1 is MDHEN and CDR2 is SYDVKM. Only in-frame clones appear in the TCRdb table, and some are missing; sequencing was by immunoSEQ multiplex PCR. The sample holds about 2.1 million clones, more than 85% seen once. Naive CD8 cells lacked CD45RO and underwent positive selection for CCR7, leaving out terminally differentiated effector memory CD45RA+ cells. Study-wide points: Rarefaction showed sorted-subset sequencing was incomplete despite large depth.

Sequencing used naive CD8+ T cells from PBMCs. The TCR comes from a man in his late teens or twenties in good health. Some clones in this sample may be carry-over from other donors' samples. The chain uses TRBV28 and TRBJ1-1; D uncertain. This chain's CDR3 is CASSPRMNTEAFF. The CDR3 DNA is TGTGCCAGCAGTCCGAGAATGAACACTGAAGCTTTCTTT.